This T cell receptor beta chain is drawn from a study of cytomegalovirus exposure and HLA in healthy donors. Study details: The study's early data release held some 85 million unique TCRs from HLA-typed donors. Study-level points and caveats: A few chains linked to CMV were shown in vitro to be specific for CMV antigens. With further analysis later on, most CMV-associated TCR beta chains appeared HLA-restricted. A later analysis revealed that TCR association rates differed between HLA loci, peaking at DRB1 and bottoming out at HLA-C.

In this sample, this clone turned up a few times. Antigen unknown. PCR primers comprised 60 Vbeta and 13 Jbeta primers. The method was immunoSEQ multiplex PCR; TCRdb's version includes in-frame clones alone and lacks a portion of them. The table lists 75,000 to 90,000 clones, about 73% of them singletons, with around 4.5% in the top ten. The CDR3 spans 15 residues. Germline-derived CDR1 and CDR2 are MNHEY and SVGAGI. What was sequenced was PBMCs. This sequence joins TRBV6-5 and TRBJ2-5; 14 positions agree with TRBD2. Gene TRBJ2-7 matches the end of the DNA better, so the J call may be wrong. This TCR was sampled from a man in his forties in good health and CMV-seronegative. CDR3 amino acids: CASSRGGLAGVEQYF. Written as DNA, the CDR3 is TGTGCCAGCAGTCGGGGGGGACTAGCGGGAGTCGAGCAGTACTTC.